This TCR beta chain was identified in a study of control samples from healthy donors and cancer patients. This CDR3 is built from 15 residues. Trimming cost V 6 bases and J 7 bases; bases outside gene matches: 10. Germline V gene lookup returns CDR1 SGHRS and CDR2 YFSETQ. The method was immunoSEQ multiplex PCR; TCRdb's version includes in-frame clones alone and lacks a portion of them. The sample has about 130,000 clones, about 92% seen once. Sequencing was carried out using PBMCs. This clonotype was obtained from an elderly man with head and neck cancer. This chain links TRBV5-1 with TRBJ2-7, with 13 positions matching TRBD2. The CDR3 nucleotides are TGCGCCAGCAACTCAATCGGACTAGCGGGAGAAGAGCAGTACTTC. This codes for CASNSIGLAGEEQYF.